The 20 T cell receptor beta chains in this list originate from one sample, sequenced in a study of early T cells in non-severe SARS-CoV-2 infection. TCRdb itself ran the 5' RACE reads through MiXCR, one entry per CDR3 protein. This sample has approximately 27,000 distinct CDR3 sequences, with approximately 4.2% found just once. The sequenced material came from whole blood. These receptor sequences come from an adult who was a healthcare worker with PCR-confirmed SARS-CoV-2 infection or an uninfected control (not recorded which).

Notes on this clonotype: A clone one base away is much larger, so this may be a read error. The chain joins TRBV18 to TRBJ2-4; 7 bases are a match to TRBD1. Germline CDR1 and CDR2: KGHSH and LQKENI. The CDR3 has 14 residues. The CDR3: CASSPGTAKIIQYF. CDR3 nucleotides: TGTGCCAGCTCGCCCGGGACAGCTAAAATCATTCAGTACTTC. Together with reference TRBV18 and TRBJ2-4, the CDR3 gives the full variable domain: NAGVMQNPRHLVRRRGQEARLRCSPMKGHSHVYWYRQLPEEGLKFMVYLQKENIIDESGMPKERFSAEFPKEGPSILRIQQVVRGDSAAYFCASSPGTAKIIQYFGAGTRLSVL.

This sequence joins TRBV6-6 and TRBJ2-1, with TRBD1 matching over 7 bases. Germline V gives CDR1 MNHNY, CDR2 SVGAGI (reference sequence). This CDR3 has 17 amino acids. The V and J ends lost 7 bases and 2 bases, in that order; junction bases with no gene match: 14. CDR3 sequence reads: CASTTTLTGTAYNEQFF. DNA of the CDR3: TGTGCCAGCACCACTACCCTCACCGGGACAGCCTACAATGAGCAGTTCTTC.

This clonotype was observed a few times. This sequence joins TRBV18 and TRBJ2-5; possible D gene TRBD2, 5 bases. Germline-derived CDR1 and CDR2 are KGHSH and LQKENI. Trimming removed 3 bases from V and 1 base from J, with 12 bases in between. The CDR3 is 15 amino acids. CDR3 amino acids: CASSPWLAIQETQYF. CDR3 coding DNA: TGTGCCAGCTCACCGTGGTTAGCGATCCAAGAGACCCAGTACTTC.

This clonotype showed up just a few times. J is TRBJ2-1 and V is TRBV28; TRBD2 agrees at 12 bases. Germline V lookup: CDR1 MDHEN, CDR2 SYDVKM. CDR3 length: 14 residues. The trim removed 6 bases at V and 14 bases at J, leaving 11 bases unmatched. The CDR3 loop is CASSSSSGRAAKFF. As DNA, the CDR3 is TGTGCCAGCAGCTCCTCTAGCGGGAGGGCCGCCAAGTTCTTC.

The genes are TRBV3-1 and TRBJ2-7, with 12 bases fitting TRBD2. Germline loops: CDR1 LGHDT, CDR2 YNNKEL (reference sequence). V lost 2 bases to trimming and J lost 8 bases; unmatched junction nucleotides: 10. The CDR3 covers 16 residues. This CDR3 is CASSQFITSGRRKQYF. CDR3 DNA: TGTGCCAGCAGCCAATTCATTACTAGCGGGAGGAGAAAGCAGTACTTC.

This clonotype appeared many times. CDR3: CASSQANSGMTIYEQYF. As DNA, the CDR3 is TGCGCCAGCAGCCAAGCTAACAGTGGAATGACGATCTACGAGCAGTACTTC. This chain connects TRBV4-1 to TRBJ2-7; D is ambiguous. Trimming took 1 base from V and 3 from J, leaving 19 bases between them. The germline gives CDR1 MGHRA, CDR2 YSYEKL. This CDR3 has 17 amino acids.

This clonotype has a handful of counts. The chain combines TRBV19 with TRBJ2-3; TRBD2 matches 7 bases. Per germline, CDR1 LNHDA and CDR2 SQIVND (reference sequence). V was pared by 4 bases and J by 3 bases, with 4 bases of the junction left unmatched. This CDR3 comprises 14 residues. The CDR3 nucleotides read TGTGCCAGTAGTAACCGGGGAGGGACAGATACGCAGTATTTT. The encoded protein is CASSNRGGTDTQYF.

Many counts were recorded for this clonotype. V is TRBV4-2 and J is TRBJ2-3; the D is unclear. The V gene's germline CDR1 is LGHNA and CDR2 YNFKEQ. This CDR3 has 12 amino acids. V lost 3 bases to trimming and J lost 3 bases, with 4 bases between them. CDR3 amino acids: CASSHLTDTQYF. The DNA of the CDR3 is TGTGCCAGCAGCCACCTTACAGATACGCAGTATTTT.

This clonotype came up many times. The gene calls are TRBV7-2 and TRBJ2-1; D may be TRBD1 (5 bases). Trimming took 5 bases from V and 3 from J, leaving 11 bases between them. The CDR3 runs to 14 residues. CDR1 and CDR2 from the germline V gene are SGHTA and FQGNSA. CDR3 amino acids: CASSPRQIYNEQFF. CDR3 coding DNA: TGTGCCAGCAGCCCTCGACAGATCTACAATGAGCAGTTCTTC.

This clonotype came up many times. The rearrangement uses TRBV11-1 and TRBJ2-3; D remains unclear. The CDR3 is 12 residues long. The germline V gene encodes CDR1 SGHAT and CDR2 FQDESV (reference sequence). V was cut by 6 bases and J by 2 bases, with 6 bases left in between. The CDR3 reads CASSPPTDTQYF. CDR3 sequence (DNA): TGTGCCAGCAGTCCACCCACAGATACGCAGTATTTT.

This clonotype was observed a few times. This chain links TRBV27 with TRBJ2-1; D not certain. This CDR3 is built from 15 residues. Trimming left V 6 bases short and J 5 bases short, with 17 bases between. The germline gives CDR1 MNHEY, CDR2 SMNVEV (reference sequence). The CDR3 is CASRPRVGVNNEQFF. The CDR3 DNA follows: TGTGCCAGCAGGCCCCGAGTGGGCGTAAACAATGAGCAGTTCTTC.

The sample holds many counts of this clonotype. The V gene is TRBV6-5, the J gene TRBJ1-3, with D unclear. Per germline, CDR1 MNHEY and CDR2 SVGAGI. V was cut by 0 bases and J by 2 bases, with 8 bases left in between. There are 15 residues in the CDR3. The chain's CDR3 is CASSYSYGAGNTIYF. The CDR3 bases are TGTGCCAGCAGTTACTCATATGGGGCTGGAAACACCATATATTTT.

This clonotype was seen many times. The chain joins TRBV5-4 to TRBJ2-1; D remains unclear. Germline lookup yields CDR1 SGHNT and CDR2 YYREEE (reference sequence). This CDR3 contains 14 residues. V was pared by 2 bases and J by 10 bases, with 16 bases between. CDR3 coding DNA: TGTGCCAGCAGCTTAGCCGGGCTGCCTTCAGAGCAGTTCTTC. Amino acids: CASSLAGLPSEQFF.

Ten or more counts support this clonotype. CDR3 amino acids: CASAGGLNTGELFF. The CDR3 coding sequence is TGTGCCAGCGCGGGGGGCCTGAACACCGGGGAGCTGTTTTTT. The chain couples TRBV5-4 to TRBJ2-2; TRBD2 aligns across 8 bases. Germline CDR1 is SGHNT and CDR2 is YYREEE (reference sequence). Trimming removed 7 bases from V and 1 base from J; junction bases left unmatched: 3. The CDR3 has 14 residues. The variable domain in full, with the rest retrieved from reference TRBV5-4 and TRBJ2-2, is ETGVTQSPTHLIKTRGQQVTLRCSSQSGHNTVSWYQQALGQGPQFIFQYYREEENGRGNFPPRFSGLQFPNYSSELNVNALELDDSALYLCASAGGLNTGELFFGEGSRLTVL.

The chain joins TRBV14 to TRBJ2-3; no clear D. The CDR3 extends over 13 amino acids. Germline V CDR1 and CDR2: SGHDN, FVKESK. Trimming took 4 bases from V and 1 from J, leaving 6 bases between them. CDR3 loop: CASSPDGTDTQYF. DNA for the CDR3: TGTGCCAGCAGCCCTGACGGCACAGATACGCAGTATTTT. Looking up the rest from reference TRBV14 and TRBJ2-3 gives the full variable domain: EAGVTQFPSHSVIEKGQTVTLRCDPISGHDNLYWYRRVMGKEIKFLLHFVKESKQDESGMPNNRFLAERTGGTYSTLKVQPAELEDSGVYFCASSPDGTDTQYFGPGTRLTVL.

This clonotype has at least ten counts. J is TRBJ2-6 and V is TRBV20-1; D possibly corresponds to TRBD1 (6 bases). Germline CDR1 DFQATT, CDR2 SNEGSKA (reference sequence). The CDR3 runs 16 residues. V was shortened by 6 bases and J by 2 bases, with 17 bases between the two germline ends. CDR3 residues: CSAIRTVDAGANVLTF. CDR3 coding DNA: TGCAGTGCGATTCGGACAGTCGACGCTGGGGCCAACGTCCTGACTTTC.

The sample holds many counts of this clonotype. The chain carries TRBV25-1 and TRBJ2-2, with TRBD2 as a possible D gene (6 bases). From germline, CDR1 is MGHDK and CDR2 SYGVNS. Trimming shortened V by 2 bases and J by 10 bases, and 11 bases separated the two germline ends. The CDR3 loop spans 13 amino acids. This chain's CDR3 is CASSERRAAELFF. In DNA, the CDR3 is TGTGCCAGCAGTGAAAGGAGGGCGGCGGAGCTGTTTTTT.

This clonotype was observed many times. This rearrangement joins TRBV7-9 to TRBJ2-4; 10 bases map to TRBD1. The germline V gene encodes CDR1 SEHNR and CDR2 FQNEAQ (reference sequence). V shed 4 bases and J 2 bases; nucleotides not matched to a gene: 8. The CDR3 loop spans 17 amino acids. CDR3 DNA sequence: TGTGCCAGCAGCTCCATCCGGACAGGGGGGTCCAAAAACATTCAGTACTTC. This translates into CASSSIRTGGSKNIQYF.

This clonotype was seen ten or more times. The J gene is TRBJ1-1, the V gene TRBV13; D is possibly TRBD1 (5 bases). The CDR3 is 14 residues long. Germline CDR1 PRHDT, CDR2 FYEKMQ (reference sequence). V lost 5 bases and J 4 bases, leaving 14 bases between the germline ends. The CDR3 DNA is TGTGCCAGCAGCCAGGGTAGAGGCCTCACTGAAGCTTTCTTT. The encoded protein is CASSQGRGLTEAFF.

This clonotype was picked up many times. The chain carries TRBV28 and TRBJ2-7, with D perhaps given as TRBD1 or TRBD2 (6 bases each). Trimming shortened V by 5 bases and J by 3 bases, and 17 bases separated the two germline ends. This CDR3 is 15 amino acids long. Germline CDR1 and CDR2: MDHEN and SYDVKM. The CDR3 nucleotides are TGTGCCAGCAGTCCAGGGGACTCGGAGGGCTACGAGCAGTACTTC. Its protein product is CASSPGDSEGYEQYF.